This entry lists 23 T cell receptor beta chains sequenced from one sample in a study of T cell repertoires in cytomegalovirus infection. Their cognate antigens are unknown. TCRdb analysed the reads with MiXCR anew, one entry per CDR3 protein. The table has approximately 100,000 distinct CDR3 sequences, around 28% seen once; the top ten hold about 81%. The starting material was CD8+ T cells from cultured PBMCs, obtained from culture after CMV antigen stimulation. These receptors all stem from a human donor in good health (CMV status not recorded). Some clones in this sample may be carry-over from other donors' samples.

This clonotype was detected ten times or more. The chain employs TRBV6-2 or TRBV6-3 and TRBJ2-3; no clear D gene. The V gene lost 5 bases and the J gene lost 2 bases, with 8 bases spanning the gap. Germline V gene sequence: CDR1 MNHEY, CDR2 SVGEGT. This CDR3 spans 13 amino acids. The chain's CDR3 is CASSLTPTDTQYF. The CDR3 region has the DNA TGTGCCAGCAGTCTGACGCCCACAGATACGCAGTATTTT.

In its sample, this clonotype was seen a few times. CDR3 in DNA: TGTGCCAGCAGCCCCTACACGGCAGATACGCAGTATTTT. Translated, it gives CASSPYTADTQYF. The genes are TRBV12-3 or TRBV12-4 and TRBJ2-3; D gene ambiguous. The CDR3 contains 13 residues. V was trimmed by 6 bases and J by 4 bases, leaving 11 bases between them.

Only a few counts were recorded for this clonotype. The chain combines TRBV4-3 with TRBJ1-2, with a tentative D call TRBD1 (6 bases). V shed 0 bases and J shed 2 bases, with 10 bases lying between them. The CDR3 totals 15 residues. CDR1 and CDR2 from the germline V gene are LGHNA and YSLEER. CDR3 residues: CASSQEQGGNYGYTF. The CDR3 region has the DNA TGCGCCAGCAGCCAAGAACAGGGAGGGAACTATGGCTACACCTTC.

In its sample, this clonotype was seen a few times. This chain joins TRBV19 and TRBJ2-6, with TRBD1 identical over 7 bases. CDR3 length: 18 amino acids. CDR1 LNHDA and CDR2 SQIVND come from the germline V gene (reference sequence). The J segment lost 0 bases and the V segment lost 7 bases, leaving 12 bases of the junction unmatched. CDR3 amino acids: CASIGATGTNSGANVLTF. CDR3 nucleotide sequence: TGTGCCAGTATCGGAGCGACAGGGACAAACTCTGGGGCCAACGTCCTGACTTTC.

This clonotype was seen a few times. The CDR3 nucleotides read TGCAGTGCTACAGGACAGGGGACGTACTATGGCTACACCTTC. As protein: CSATGQGTYYGYTF. The chain has TRBV20-1 and TRBJ1-2, with 9 bases lining up with TRBD1. CDR1 is DFQATT, CDR2 SNEGSKA, per germline (reference sequence). J lost 3 bases, V lost 4 bases, and 6 bases had no gene match. The CDR3 extends over 14 amino acids.

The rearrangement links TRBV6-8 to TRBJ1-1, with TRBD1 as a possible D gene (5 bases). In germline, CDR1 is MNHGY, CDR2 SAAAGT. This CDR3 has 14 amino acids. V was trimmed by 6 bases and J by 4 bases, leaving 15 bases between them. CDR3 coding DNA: TGTGCCAGCAGCCACAGGATGGCGGGCACTGAAGCTTTCTTT. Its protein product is CASSHRMAGTEAFF.

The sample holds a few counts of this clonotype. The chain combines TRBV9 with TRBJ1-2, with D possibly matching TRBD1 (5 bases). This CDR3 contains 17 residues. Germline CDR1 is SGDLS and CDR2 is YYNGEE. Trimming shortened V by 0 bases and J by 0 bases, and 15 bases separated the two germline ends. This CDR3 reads CASSVEEGPPTNYGYTF. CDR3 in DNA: TGTGCCAGCAGCGTAGAGGAGGGGCCCCCCACTAACTATGGCTACACCTTC. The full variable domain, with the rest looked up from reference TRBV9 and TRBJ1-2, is DSGVTQTPKHLITATGQRVTLRCSPRSGDLSVYWYQQSLDQGLQFLIQYYNGEERAKGNILERFSAQQFPDLHSELNLSSLELGDSALYFCASSVEEGPPTNYGYTFGSGTRLTVV.

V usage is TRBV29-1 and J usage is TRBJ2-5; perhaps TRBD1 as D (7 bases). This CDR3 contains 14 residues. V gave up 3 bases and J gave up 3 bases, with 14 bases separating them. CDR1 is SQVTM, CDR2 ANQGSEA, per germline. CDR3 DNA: TGCAGCGTTGAGGAGGGGACAGCCAAAGAGACCCAGTACTTC. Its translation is CSVEEGTAKETQYF.

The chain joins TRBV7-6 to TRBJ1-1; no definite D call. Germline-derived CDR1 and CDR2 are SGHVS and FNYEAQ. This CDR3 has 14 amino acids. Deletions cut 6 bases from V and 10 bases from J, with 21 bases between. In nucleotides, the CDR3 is TGTGCCAGCAGTTCAGACAACAGCTTATTGGGAGCTTTCTTT. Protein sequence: CASSSDNSLLGAFF.

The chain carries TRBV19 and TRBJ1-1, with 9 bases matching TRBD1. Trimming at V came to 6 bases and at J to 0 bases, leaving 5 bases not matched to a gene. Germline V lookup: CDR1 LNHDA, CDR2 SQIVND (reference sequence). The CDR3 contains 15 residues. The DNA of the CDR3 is TGTGCCAGTAGAATCGGGACAGGGCTGAACACTGAAGCTTTCTTT. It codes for CASRIGTGLNTEAFF.

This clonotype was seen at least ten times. CDR3 protein: CASSLSRADEAFF. The DNA for the CDR3 is TGTGCCAGCAGTCTGTCCCGCGCTGATGAAGCTTTCTTT. J is TRBJ1-1 and V is TRBV27; D remains unclear. The V and J ends lost 5 bases and 7 bases respectively, with 14 bases between them. CDR3 length: 13 residues. Germline V CDR1 and CDR2: MNHEY, SMNVEV (reference sequence).

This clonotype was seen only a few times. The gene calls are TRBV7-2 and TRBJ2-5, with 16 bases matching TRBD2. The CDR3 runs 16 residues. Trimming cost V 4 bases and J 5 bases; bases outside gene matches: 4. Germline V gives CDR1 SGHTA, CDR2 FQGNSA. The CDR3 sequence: CASSSGLAGGRETQYF. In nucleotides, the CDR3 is TGTGCCAGCAGCTCGGGACTAGCGGGGGGGCGGGAGACCCAGTACTTC.

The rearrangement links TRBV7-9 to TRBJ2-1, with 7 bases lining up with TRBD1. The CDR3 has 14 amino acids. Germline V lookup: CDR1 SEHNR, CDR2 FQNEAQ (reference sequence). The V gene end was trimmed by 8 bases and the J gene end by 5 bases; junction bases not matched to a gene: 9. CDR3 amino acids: CASLAGDRDNEQFF. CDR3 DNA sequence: TGTGCCAGCCTTGCCGGGGACAGAGACAATGAGCAGTTCTTC.

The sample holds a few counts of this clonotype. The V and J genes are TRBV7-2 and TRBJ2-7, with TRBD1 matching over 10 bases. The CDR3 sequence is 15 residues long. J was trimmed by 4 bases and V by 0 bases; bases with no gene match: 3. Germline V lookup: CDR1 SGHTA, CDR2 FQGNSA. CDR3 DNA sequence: TGTGCCAGCAGCTTAGCGCCGGGACAGGGGTACGAGCAGTACTTC. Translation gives CASSLAPGQGYEQYF.

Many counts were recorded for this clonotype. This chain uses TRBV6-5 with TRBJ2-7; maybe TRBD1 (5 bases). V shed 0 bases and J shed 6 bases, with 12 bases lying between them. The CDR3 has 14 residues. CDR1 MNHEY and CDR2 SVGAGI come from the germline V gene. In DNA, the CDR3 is TGTGCCAGCAGTTACTCGTTAGGGGCTGGCGAGCAGTACTTC. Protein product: CASSYSLGAGEQYF.

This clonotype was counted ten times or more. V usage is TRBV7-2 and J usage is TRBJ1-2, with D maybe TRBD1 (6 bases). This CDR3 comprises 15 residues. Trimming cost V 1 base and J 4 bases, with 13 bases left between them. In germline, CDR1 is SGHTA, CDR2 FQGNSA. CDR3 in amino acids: CASSLGGGDPYGYTF. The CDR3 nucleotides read TGTGCCAGCAGCTTAGGCGGGGGCGACCCCTATGGCTACACCTTC. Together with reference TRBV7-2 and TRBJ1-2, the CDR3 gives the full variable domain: GAGVSQSPSNKVTEKGKDVELRCDPISGHTALYWYRQSLGQGLEFLIYFQGNSAPDKSGLPSDRFSAERTGGSVSTLTIQRTQQEDSAVYLCASSLGGGDPYGYTFGSGTRLTVV.

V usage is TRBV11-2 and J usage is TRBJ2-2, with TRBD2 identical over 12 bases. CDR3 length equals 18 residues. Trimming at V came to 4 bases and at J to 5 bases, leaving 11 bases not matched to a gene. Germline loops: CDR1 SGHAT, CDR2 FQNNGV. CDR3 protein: CASSSYPTSGGFTGELFF. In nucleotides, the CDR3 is TGTGCCAGCAGCTCCTATCCCACTAGCGGGGGGTTTACCGGGGAGCTGTTTTTT.

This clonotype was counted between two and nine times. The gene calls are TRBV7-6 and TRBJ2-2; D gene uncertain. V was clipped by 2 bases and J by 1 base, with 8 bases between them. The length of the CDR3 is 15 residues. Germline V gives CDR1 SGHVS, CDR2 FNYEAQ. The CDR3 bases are TGTGCCAGCAGCTTATTACTGGGGAACACCGGGGAGCTGTTTTTT. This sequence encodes CASSLLLGNTGELFF.

Written as DNA, the CDR3 is TGTGCCAGCAGTTTATCGGGGGTTACCTCTGGAAACACCATATATTTT. Translating gives CASSLSGVTSGNTIYF. V gene TRBV27 combines with J gene TRBJ1-3; a possible D gene is TRBD1 (5 bases). V lost 0 bases and J lost 0, with 9 bases in between. The germline gives CDR1 MNHEY, CDR2 SMNVEV (reference sequence). CDR3 length: 16 residues.

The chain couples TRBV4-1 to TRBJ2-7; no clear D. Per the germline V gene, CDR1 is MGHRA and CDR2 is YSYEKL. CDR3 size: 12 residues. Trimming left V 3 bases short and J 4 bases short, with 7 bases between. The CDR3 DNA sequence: TGCGCCAGCAGCCAGACCCTTTACGAGCAGTACTTC. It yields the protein CASSQTLYEQYF.

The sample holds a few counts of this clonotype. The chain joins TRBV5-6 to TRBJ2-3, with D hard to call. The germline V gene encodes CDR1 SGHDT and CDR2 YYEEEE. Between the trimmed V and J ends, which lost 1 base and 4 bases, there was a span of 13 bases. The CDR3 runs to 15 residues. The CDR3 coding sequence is TGTGCCAGCAGCTTGCTAAGGAGCCAAGCAGATACGCAGTATTTT. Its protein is CASSLLRSQADTQYF.

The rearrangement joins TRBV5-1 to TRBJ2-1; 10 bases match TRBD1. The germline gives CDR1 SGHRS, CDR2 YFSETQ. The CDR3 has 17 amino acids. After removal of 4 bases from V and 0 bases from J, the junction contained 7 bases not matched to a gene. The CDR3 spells CASSGTDRGSSYNEQFF. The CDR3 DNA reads TGCGCCAGCAGCGGGACGGACAGGGGGAGCTCCTACAATGAGCAGTTCTTC.

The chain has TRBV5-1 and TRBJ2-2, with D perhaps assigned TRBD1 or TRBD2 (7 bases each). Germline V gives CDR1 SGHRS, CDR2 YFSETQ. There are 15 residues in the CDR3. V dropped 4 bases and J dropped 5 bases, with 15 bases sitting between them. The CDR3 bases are TGCGCCAGCAGCCCGTGGGAGGGGGCGACCGGGGAGCTGTTTTTT. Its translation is CASSPWEGATGELFF.